What follows is one T cell receptor (beta chain) and its context. Profiled with immunoSEQ multiplex PCR; TCRdb holds only in-frame clones, not every one. The table lists under 85,000 clones, around nine tenths of them singletons. From germline, CDR1 is SNHLY and CDR2 FYNNEI. The CDR3 runs to 14 residues. V dropped 6 bases and J dropped 5 bases, with 16 bases sitting between them. Unstimulated Tregs (CD4+CD25+CD127-) and CD4+CD25- non-Tregs were sorted from PBMCs. The data originate from a study of Tregs in tolerant kidney transplant recipients. Whole-study context: Related graft donors supplied nonmyeloablative bone marrow transplants, and mixed chimerism was transient.

The chain has TRBV2 and TRBJ2-5, with D maybe TRBD1 (5 bases). This clonotype was sampled from a human donor who received a combined kidney and bone marrow transplant. This specimen consisted of CD4+ T cells from blood, obtained before the transplant. CDR3 residues: CASRDRTPGETQYF. In DNA, the CDR3 is TGTGCCAGCAGAGATCGGACACCCGGGGAGACCCAGTACTTC.